The entry that follows covers one T cell receptor beta chain sequence. Antigen unknown. Sequencing templates came from extracted RNA that was reverse transcribed into cDNA. Libraries were prepared by immunoSEQ multiplex PCR; TCRdb keeps only in-frame clonotypes and omits some of them. The table records roughly 40,000 clones, 50% to 70% of them present only once. This sample was taken from a study of CD8+ T cells in alopecia areata. Study conclusions and caveats: While patients received tofacitinib, many expanded lesional clones remained present in scalp and blood.

As for treatment: oral pan-JAK inhibitor, 5-10 mg twice daily. This clonotype was sampled from a human donor with alopecia areata. This specimen consisted of CD8+ T cells sorted from blood, obtained at week 4, from a patient treated with tofacitinib.

CDR3 loop: CAWADNPHEQYF. Here the CDR3 DNA reads TGTGCCTGGGCAGACAATCCCCACGAGCAGTACTTC. The chain carries TRBV30 and TRBJ2-7; no firm D call. This CDR3 has 12 residues. V was pared by 5 bases and J by 5 bases, with 13 bases between. Germline V gene data show CDR1 as GTSNPN and CDR2 as SVGIG (reference sequence). The variable domain in full, completed from reference TRBV30 and TRBJ2-7, reads SQTIHQWPATLVQPVGSPLSLECTVEGTSNPNLYWYRQAAGRGLQLLFYSVGIGQISSEVPQNLSASRPQDRQFILSSKKLLLSDSGFYLCAWADNPHEQYFGPGTRLTVT.